This TCR beta chain was sequenced for a study of CD8 T cells in Susac syndrome. After extraction with the RNeasy kit, roughly 0.5 to 1 ug of the RNA was reverse transcribed using random hexamers. Each CDR3 protein is one row after TCRdb ran MiXCR on the immunoSEQ multiplex PCR reads. The table records about 180,000 distinct CDR3 sequences, approximately 95% of them present only once. V lost 1 base to trimming and J lost 4 bases, with 16 bases between them. The CDR3 is 16 amino acids. Germline V gene sequence: CDR1 KGHSY, CDR2 FQNENV. The rearrangement joins TRBV16 to TRBJ1-2; D gene unclear. The sequenced material came from CD8+ T cells from PBMCs. The TCR comes from a human donor with multiple sclerosis. CDR3 region: CASSQLYNSSFYGYTF. The CDR3 DNA sequence: TGTGCCAGCAGCCAATTGTATAACAGCTCTTTCTATGGCTACACCTTC.